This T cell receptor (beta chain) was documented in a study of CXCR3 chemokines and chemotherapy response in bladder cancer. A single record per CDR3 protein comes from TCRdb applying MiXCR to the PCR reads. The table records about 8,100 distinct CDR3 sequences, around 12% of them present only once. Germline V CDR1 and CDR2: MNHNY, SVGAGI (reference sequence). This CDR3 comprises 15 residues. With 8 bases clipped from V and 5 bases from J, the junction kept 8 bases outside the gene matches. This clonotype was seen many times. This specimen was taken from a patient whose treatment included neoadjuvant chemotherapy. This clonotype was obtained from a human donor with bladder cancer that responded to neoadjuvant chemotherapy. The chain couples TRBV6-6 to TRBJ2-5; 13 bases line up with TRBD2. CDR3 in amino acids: CASARTSGGWETQYF. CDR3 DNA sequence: TGTGCCAGCGCCAGGACTAGCGGGGGTTGGGAGACCCAGTACTTC.